Following are 31 T cell receptor beta chains from one sample sequenced in a study of T cells in Graves' hyperthyroidism and ophthalmopathy. From RNA transcripts, TCR beta CDR3 regions were amplified. The HTBI primer set was used in a first-round RT-PCR of the TCR CDR3. TCRdb itself ran the multiplex PCR reads through MiXCR, one entry per CDR3 protein. Of about 210,000 distinct CDR3 sequences in the sample, 18% are singletons; the top ten hold approximately 40%. Specimen: blood. These receptors were obtained from a man between 35 and 55 years old with Graves' hyperthyroidism.

The chain employs TRBV6-1 and TRBJ1-2, with D hard to call. The germline CDR1 and CDR2 sequences are MNHNS and SASEGT. V lost 7 bases to trimming and J lost 4 bases, with 7 bases between them. The CDR3 sequence is 11 residues long. The CDR3 sequence: CASTWSYGYTF. Here the CDR3 DNA reads TGTGCCAGCACCTGGTCCTATGGCTACACCTTC.

This clonotype has just a few counts. The genes are TRBV5-1 and TRBJ1-6; 8 bases match TRBD1. V was pared by 2 bases and J by 6 bases, with 1 base of the junction left unmatched. The CDR3 contains 14 residues. The germline gives CDR1 SGHRS, CDR2 YFSETQ. The CDR3 sequence: CASSFGQGNSPLHF. The CDR3 DNA reads as TGCGCCAGCAGCTTCGGACAGGGTAATTCACCCCTCCACTTT.

This chain connects TRBV9 to TRBJ2-2, with D perhaps matching TRBD2 (6 bases). The CDR3 has 15 amino acids. Germline V CDR1 and CDR2: SGDLS, YYNGEE. V dropped 4 bases and J dropped 2 bases, with 12 bases sitting between them. CDR3 amino acids: CASSPGGINTGELFF. CDR3 nucleotides: TGTGCCAGCAGCCCTGGAGGGATCAACACCGGGGAGCTGTTTTTT.

In its sample, this clonotype was seen many times. The chain uses TRBV20-1 and TRBJ2-5, with a tentative D call TRBD2 (6 bases). This CDR3 has 14 amino acids. CDR1 DFQATT and CDR2 SNEGSKA come from the germline V gene (reference sequence). V was shortened by 2 bases and J by 6 bases, with 16 bases between the two germline ends. CDR3 sequence (DNA): TGCAGTGCTAGACGGGGGTCTGGGCTAAAGACCCAGTACTTC. This encodes CSARRGSGLKTQYF.

This clonotype was detected ten times or more. The chain employs TRBV27 and TRBJ1-1; 7 nucleotides align to TRBD1. Germline V gives CDR1 MNHEY, CDR2 SMNVEV (reference sequence). The CDR3 contains 15 residues. The V segment lost 5 bases and the J segment 1 base; nucleotides outside the gene matches: 7. The CDR3 region is CASSKQGRRNTEAFF. CDR3 bases: TGTGCCAGCAGTAAACAGGGGCGGAGGAACACTGAAGCTTTCTTT.

The sample holds many counts of this clonotype. The V and J genes are TRBV7-9 and TRBJ2-1; D is possibly TRBD1 or TRBD2 (6 bases each). The V gene's germline CDR1 is SEHNR and CDR2 FQNEAQ (reference sequence). V lost 2 bases, J lost 0 bases, and 17 bases lay in between. There are 18 residues in the CDR3. Written as DNA, the CDR3 is TGTGCCAGCAGCTTATGGGGGGTGGGACATAGCTCCTACAATGAGCAGTTCTTC. Translated, it gives CASSLWGVGHSSYNEQFF.

This clonotype was found many times. The chain is built from TRBV2 and TRBJ2-7; 7 nucleotides match TRBD1. The V gene's germline CDR1 is SNHLY and CDR2 FYNNEI. With 0 bases clipped from V and 3 bases from J, the junction kept 26 bases outside the gene matches. The CDR3 extends over 22 amino acids. CDR3 residues: CASSEALSTGTAYGVRIYEQYF. The CDR3 bases are TGTGCCAGCAGTGAAGCGCTCTCTACTGGGACAGCTTACGGGGTCCGCATCTACGAGCAGTACTTC. The full variable domain, in which reference TRBV2 and TRBJ2-7 provide the parts outside the CDR3, is EPEVTQTPSHQVTQMGQEVILRCVPISNHLYFYWYRQILGQKVEFLVSFYNNEISEKSEIFDDQFSVERPDGSNFTLKIRSTKLEDSAMYFCASSEALSTGTAYGVRIYEQYFGPGTRLTVT.

The V and J genes are TRBV11-2 and TRBJ2-1; 7 nucleotides agree with TRBD2. The CDR3 has 15 residues. The ends lost 5 bases at V and 6 bases at J; junction bases unmatched: 10. Germline V gives CDR1 SGHAT, CDR2 FQNNGV. The DNA of the CDR3 is TGTGCCAGCAGCGCGGGGGTCGATTGGTCCAATGAGCAGTTCTTC. Protein product: CASSAGVDWSNEQFF.

The sample holds many counts of this clonotype. The chain joins TRBV7-2 to TRBJ2-7; 9 nucleotides agree with TRBD2. V shed 3 bases, J shed 6 bases, and the junction held 6 bases outside the gene matches. The length of the CDR3 is 14 residues. The germline V gene has CDR1 SGHTA and CDR2 FQGNSA. CDR3 bases: TGTGCCAGCAGCTTCCCGGGACTAGCACGCGAGCAGTACTTC. It codes for CASSFPGLAREQYF. Variable domain in full (rest from reference TRBV7-2 and TRBJ2-7): GAGVSQSPSNKVTEKGKDVELRCDPISGHTALYWYRQSLGQGLEFLIYFQGNSAPDKSGLPSDRFSAERTGGSVSTLTIQRTQQEDSAVYLCASSFPGLAREQYFGPGTRLTVT.

The table lists this clonotype with a few counts. The chain links TRBV27 to TRBJ2-2; TRBD1 matches at 9 bases. Germline lookup yields CDR1 MNHEY and CDR2 SMNVEV (reference sequence). CDR3 length equals 14 residues. J was trimmed by 8 bases and V by 5 bases; bases with no gene match: 6. Here the CDR3 DNA reads TGTGCCAGCAGTCAGGACAGGGGCTGGGGGGAGCTGTTTTTT. Translated, it gives CASSQDRGWGELFF.

This clonotype was seen ten or more times. The chain couples TRBV27 to TRBJ2-7, with D hard to call. Germline CDR1 MNHEY, CDR2 SMNVEV (reference sequence). The CDR3 totals 14 residues. V gave up 2 bases and J gave up 0 bases, with 8 bases separating them. CDR3 nucleotide sequence: TGTGCCAGCAGTTTAGGACCGTACTCCTACGAGCAGTACTTC. The encoded protein is CASSLGPYSYEQYF.

This clonotype was observed a handful of times. The chain carries TRBV7-2 and TRBJ2-1; D is undetermined. The CDR3 totals 13 residues. Deletions cut 0 bases from V and 9 bases from J, with 9 bases between. Germline CDR1 reads SGHTA; CDR2 reads FQGNSA. The CDR3 loop is CASSLAVAGEQFF. The CDR3 nucleotides read TGTGCCAGCAGCTTAGCGGTTGCCGGTGAGCAGTTCTTC.

The table lists this clonotype with many counts. The chain couples TRBV18 to TRBJ2-7, with 7 bases matching TRBD2. This CDR3 is 14 amino acids long. Germline V lookup: CDR1 KGHSH, CDR2 LQKENI. V lost 3 bases and J lost 4; bases outside the gene matches: 6. For the CDR3, the DNA is TGTGCCAGCTCACCTACTAGCGATGATTACGAGCAGTACTTC. Encoded protein: CASSPTSDDYEQYF.

This clonotype has at least ten counts. The chain employs TRBV18 and TRBJ2-5; tentatively, D is TRBD1 (5 bases). The CDR3 is 13 amino acids. Germline CDR1 reads KGHSH; CDR2 reads LQKENI. V lost 3 bases and J 5 bases, leaving 10 bases between the germline ends. CDR3 nucleotide sequence: TGTGCCAGCTCACCGACAGCCAGGGAGACCCAGTACTTC. It specifies CASSPTARETQYF.

This clonotype was found a few times. The rearrangement links TRBV6-2 or TRBV6-3 to TRBJ1-1, with a possible D match to TRBD1 (5 bases). The CDR3 is made up of 15 amino acids. CDR1 is MNHEY, CDR2 SVGEGT, per germline. Trimming shortened V by 6 bases and J by 3 bases, and 17 bases separated the two germline ends. This CDR3 is CASRDRLGGDTEAFF. The CDR3 bases are TGTGCCAGCAGAGATCGGTTGGGGGGGGACACTGAAGCTTTCTTT.

The V gene is TRBV10-2, the J gene TRBJ1-2, with no clear D. The CDR3 length is 14 residues. Germline V gene sequence: CDR1 WSHSY, CDR2 SAAADI. The V end lost 1 base, the J end lost 2 bases, and 8 bases lay between the germline ends. CDR3 loop: CASSEFGSNYGYTF. In DNA form, the CDR3 reads TGCGCCAGCAGTGAGTTCGGCAGCAACTATGGCTACACCTTC.

The chain carries TRBV20-1 and TRBJ2-7; 11 bases align to TRBD2. Per the germline V gene, CDR1 is DFQATT and CDR2 is SNEGSKA (reference sequence). V dropped 6 bases and J dropped 1; count of bases not matched to a gene: 5. The CDR3 consists of 14 residues. The CDR3, as DNA: TGCAGTGCCACCGGGACTAGCGGTTCCTACGAGCAGTACTTC. Translation: CSATGTSGSYEQYF.

This clonotype was recorded at least ten times. This rearrangement joins TRBV12-3 or TRBV12-4 to TRBJ2-7; 7 bases align to TRBD1. J was trimmed by 5 bases and V by 6 bases; bases with no gene match: 10. CDR3 length: 14 residues. CDR3 in amino acids: CASRTTGITDEQYF. The CDR3 bases are TGTGCCAGCAGAACGACAGGGATTACGGACGAGCAGTACTTC.

The J gene is TRBJ2-5, the V gene TRBV5-1; 9 nucleotides align to TRBD1. The junction had 6 bases not matched to a gene; V was cut back by 0 bases and J by 0 bases. The V gene's germline CDR1 is SGHRS and CDR2 YFSETQ. The CDR3 is 17 amino acids. The CDR3 DNA reads TGCGCCAGCAGCTTGGAACAGGGGGCGTATTACCAAGAGACCCAGTACTTC. It encodes CASSLEQGAYYQETQYF.

The chain links TRBV4-1 to TRBJ1-5; perhaps TRBD1 as D (5 bases). V gave up 2 bases and J gave up 7 bases, with 12 bases separating them. Germline V gives CDR1 MGHRA, CDR2 YSYEKL. The CDR3 length is 14 residues. CDR3 sequence: CASSQIDSEQPQHF. CDR3 nucleotides: TGCGCCAGCAGCCAAATTGACAGCGAACAGCCCCAGCATTTT.

This clonotype was seen only a few times. The chain couples TRBV20-1 to TRBJ2-5, with D tentatively TRBD1 or TRBD2 (5 bases each). The CDR3 is 16 residues long. V was trimmed by 0 bases and J by 7 bases, leaving 21 bases between them. Germline values: CDR1 DFQATT, CDR2 SNEGSKA (reference sequence). The CDR3 loop reads CSARDRIGTTIGTQYF. CDR3 in DNA: TGCAGTGCTAGAGATCGCATAGGGACGACGATCGGGACCCAGTACTTC.

This clonotype was observed a single time. J is TRBJ2-5 and V is TRBV11-2, with TRBD1 identical over 9 bases. CDR3 length: 13 residues. CDR1 and CDR2 from the germline V gene are SGHAT and FQNNGV. Germline trimming cut 5 bases from V and 11 bases from J; bases unmatched to any gene: 9. CDR3 DNA sequence: TGTGCCAGCAGCGAGGGACAGGGAACGGTTCAGTACTTC. Translated, it gives CASSEGQGTVQYF.

About this clonotype: Because it lacks the conserved phenylalanine or tryptophan at the end, this CDR3 is likely a read error. This chain connects TRBV12-3 or TRBV12-4 to TRBJ2-1, with 9 bases matching TRBD2. V shed 7 bases, J shed 7 bases, and the junction held 8 bases outside the gene matches. The CDR3 totals 14 residues. CDR3 bases: TGTGCCAGCAAATTGTCTCTAGCGGGAAATGAGCAGTTCCTC. Translating it yields CASKLSLAGNEQFL.

This clonotype occurred a few times. The CDR3 is CASSIADWNYGYTF. The DNA for the CDR3 is TGTGCCAGTAGTATAGCGGACTGGAACTATGGCTACACCTTC. V usage is TRBV19 and J usage is TRBJ1-2; D call uncertain. Germline V gene sequence: CDR1 LNHDA, CDR2 SQIVND (reference sequence). V was trimmed by 1 base and J by 2 bases, leaving 8 bases between them. The CDR3 totals 14 residues.

This clonotype was detected ten times or more. The chain couples TRBV7-8 to TRBJ2-7; D is undetermined. The CDR3 loop spans 13 amino acids. Between the trimmed V and J ends, which lost 1 base and 3 bases, there was a span of 7 bases. CDR1 is SGHVS and CDR2 is FQNEAQ in the germline V gene. As DNA, the CDR3 is TGTGCCAGCAGCTTAGGGGCAGACTACGAGCAGTACTTC. Translated: CASSLGADYEQYF.

This clonotype was detected ten times or more. The rearrangement joins TRBV7-2 to TRBJ2-5, with a possible D match to TRBD1 (6 bases). CDR1 and CDR2 from the germline V gene are SGHTA and FQGNSA. The CDR3 has 14 amino acids. Trimming cost V 7 bases and J 4 bases, with 16 bases left between them. In nucleotides, the CDR3 is TGTGCCAGCATCCCCGGACAGTTACGAGAGACCCAGTACTTC. Protein sequence: CASIPGQLRETQYF. The variable domain in full, with the rest retrieved from reference TRBV7-2 and TRBJ2-5, is GAGVSQSPSNKVTEKGKDVELRCDPISGHTALYWYRQSLGQGLEFLIYFQGNSAPDKSGLPSDRFSAERTGGSVSTLTIQRTQQEDSAVYLCASIPGQLRETQYFGPGTRLLVL.

This clonotype was seen ten or more times. J is TRBJ2-7 and V is TRBV5-1; TRBD2 aligns across 11 bases. V was pared by 4 bases and J by 3 bases, with 3 bases of the junction left unmatched. This CDR3 contains 14 residues. The germline gives CDR1 SGHRS, CDR2 YFSETQ. CDR3 protein: CASSATSGGYEQYF. The CDR3 nucleotides are TGCGCCAGCAGCGCTACTAGCGGGGGCTACGAGCAGTACTTC. Full variable domain (outside the CDR3, taken from reference TRBV5-1 and TRBJ2-7): KAGVTQTPRYLIKTRGQQVTLSCSPISGHRSVSWYQQTPGQGLQFLFEYFSETQRNKGNFPGRFSGRQFSNSRSEMNVSTLELGDSALYLCASSATSGGYEQYFGPGTRLTVT.

This clonotype came up many times. The gene calls are TRBV7-2 and TRBJ1-6, with 9 bases matching TRBD1. With V trimmed by 5 bases and J by 8 bases, 4 bases remained unmatched. This CDR3 is built from 14 residues. Germline V gene data show CDR1 as SGHTA and CDR2 as FQGNSA. Here the CDR3 reads CASSRRQGDSPLHF. DNA for the CDR3: TGTGCCAGCAGCCGGAGACAGGGGGATTCACCCCTCCACTTT. Full variable domain (rest looked up from reference TRBV7-2 and TRBJ1-6): GAGVSQSPSNKVTEKGKDVELRCDPISGHTALYWYRQSLGQGLEFLIYFQGNSAPDKSGLPSDRFSAERTGGSVSTLTIQRTQQEDSAVYLCASSRRQGDSPLHFGNGTRLTVT.

Concerning this clonotype itself: Since a much larger clone is just one base distant, this may be a read error. The rearrangement uses TRBV15 and TRBJ1-6; unclear D gene. CDR1 and CDR2 (germline): LNHNV, YYDKDF (reference sequence). Trimming removed 0 bases at V and 6 bases at J, with 12 bases between. CDR3 length: 16 amino acids. The CDR3 bases are TGTGCCACCAGCAGAGATAGTGGGATGGCTAATTCACCCCTCCACTTT. Translated: CATSRDSGMANSPLHF.

This clonotype was picked up many times. The chain links TRBV7-9 to TRBJ1-2; D ambiguous. V was pared by 4 bases and J by 2 bases, with 14 bases between. Germline loops: CDR1 SEHNR, CDR2 FQNEAQ (reference sequence). The CDR3 consists of 15 residues. The CDR3 coding sequence is TGTGCCAGCAGCTCCTCGGGCATCTCCAACTATGGCTACACCTTC. Residues: CASSSSGISNYGYTF.

This rearrangement joins TRBV6-2 or TRBV6-3 to TRBJ1-1; D might be TRBD1 (5 bases). Germline CDR1 and CDR2: MNHEY and SVGEGT. This CDR3 has 14 amino acids. With 4 bases removed from V and 10 bases from J, the gap between germline ends came to 19 bases. The CDR3 nucleotides are TGTGCCAGCAGTTCACCGGACATCTACGGTCTAGCTTTCTTT. Residues: CASSSPDIYGLAFF.